This T cell receptor (beta chain) appears in the sequencing data of a study of vaccination effects on CD4 cells after COVID-19. Antigen-specific CD4+ T cell clonotypes were called by their expansion after viral peptide-pool culture in ViraFEST. CD4+ T cell isolation took place after about nine days of culture. Every participant took two doses of the BNT162b2 or mRNA-1273 vaccine. About this clone: The antigen remains undetermined.

The CDR3 has 14 amino acids. V was shortened by 0 bases and J by 7 bases, with 11 bases between the two germline ends. Germline values: CDR1 SGDLS, CDR2 YYNGEE. The repertoire was sequenced with immunoSEQ multiplex PCR; TCRdb's copy has only in-frame clones and lacks some. The table shows over 60,000 clones, with about 74% occurring only once. Study outcomes and limitations: After vaccination, at late timepoints, clones induced by infection and by vaccine contracted markedly. There was only 1 of 255 vaccine-induced clones in healthy vaccinees that cross-reacted with common cold coronaviruses.

The chain links TRBV9 to TRBJ1-5; no definite D call. This receptor was identified in a human donor who received a COVID-19 vaccine. The sequenced sample was CD4+ T cells from PBMCs cultured with HCoV-229E spike peptides, obtained after COVID-19 vaccination. This CDR3 is CASSVGSLGQPQHF. The CDR3 DNA sequence: TGTGCCAGCAGCGTAGGGTCCCTAGGGCAGCCCCAGCATTTT. The full variable domain, rest sourced from reference TRBV9 and TRBJ1-5, is DSGVTQTPKHLITATGQRVTLRCSPRSGDLSVYWYQQSLDQGLQFLIQYYNGEERAKGNILERFSAQQFPDLHSELNLSSLELGDSALYFCASSVGSLGQPQHFGDGTRLSIL.